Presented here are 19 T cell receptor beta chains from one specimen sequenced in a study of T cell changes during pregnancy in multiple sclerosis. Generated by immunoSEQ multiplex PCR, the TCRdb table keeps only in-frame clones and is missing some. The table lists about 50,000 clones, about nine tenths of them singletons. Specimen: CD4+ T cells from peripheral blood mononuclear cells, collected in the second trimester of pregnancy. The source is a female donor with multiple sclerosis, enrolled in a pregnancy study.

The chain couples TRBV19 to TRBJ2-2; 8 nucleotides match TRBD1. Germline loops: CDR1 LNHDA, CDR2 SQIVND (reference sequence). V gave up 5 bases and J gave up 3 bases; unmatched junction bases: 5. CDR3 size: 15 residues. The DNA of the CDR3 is TGTGCCAGTAGTGTGAGACAGGGGCACACCGGGGAGCTGTTTTTT. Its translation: CASSVRQGHTGELFF.

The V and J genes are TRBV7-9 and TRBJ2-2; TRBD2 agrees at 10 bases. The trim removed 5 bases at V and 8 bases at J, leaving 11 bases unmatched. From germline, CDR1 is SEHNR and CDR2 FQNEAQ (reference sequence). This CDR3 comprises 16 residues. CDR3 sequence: CASSVSGRAPGGELFF. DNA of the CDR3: TGTGCCAGCAGCGTGAGCGGGAGGGCTCCTGGTGGGGAGCTGTTTTTT. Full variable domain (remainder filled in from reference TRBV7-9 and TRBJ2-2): DTGVSQNPRHKITKRGQNVTFRCDPISEHNRLYWYRQTLGQGPEFLTYFQNEAQLEKSRLLSDRFSAERPKGSFSTLEIQRTEQGDSAMYLCASSVSGRAPGGELFFGEGSRLTVL.

CDR3 in amino acids: CASGEQPQHF. CDR3 coding DNA: TGTGCCAGTGGGGAGCAGCCCCAGCATTTT. The chain recombines TRBV19 with TRBJ1-5; D unclear. V was shortened by 8 bases and J by 7 bases, with 6 bases between the two germline ends. Germline values: CDR1 LNHDA, CDR2 SQIVND (reference sequence). The CDR3 runs to 10 residues.

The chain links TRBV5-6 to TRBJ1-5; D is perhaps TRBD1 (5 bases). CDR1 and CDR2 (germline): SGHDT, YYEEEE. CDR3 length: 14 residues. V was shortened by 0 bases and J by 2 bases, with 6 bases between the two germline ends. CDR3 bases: TGTGCCAGCAGCTTGGGGGGGGGCAATCAGCCCCAGCATTTT. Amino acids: CASSLGGGNQPQHF.

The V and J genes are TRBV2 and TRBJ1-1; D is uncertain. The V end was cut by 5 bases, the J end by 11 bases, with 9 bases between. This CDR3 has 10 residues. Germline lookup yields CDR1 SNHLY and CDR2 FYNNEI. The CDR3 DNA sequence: TGTGCCAGCAGTACGAGTCTGGCTTTCTTT. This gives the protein CASSTSLAFF.

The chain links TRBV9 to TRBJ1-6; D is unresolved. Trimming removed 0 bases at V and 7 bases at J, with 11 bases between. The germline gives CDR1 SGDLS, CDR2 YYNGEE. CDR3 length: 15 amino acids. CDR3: CASSVEIDFNSPLHF. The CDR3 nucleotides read TGTGCCAGCAGCGTAGAAATTGACTTCAATTCACCCCTCCACTTT. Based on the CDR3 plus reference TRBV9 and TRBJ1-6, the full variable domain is DSGVTQTPKHLITATGQRVTLRCSPRSGDLSVYWYQQSLDQGLQFLIQYYNGEERAKGNILERFSAQQFPDLHSELNLSSLELGDSALYFCASSVEIDFNSPLHFGNGTRLTVT.

The CDR3 DNA is TGTGCCAGCAGCTTCCGGACAGGGGAAGCTTTCTTT. Protein product: CASSFRTGEAFF. The chain is built from TRBV11-2 and TRBJ1-1, with TRBD1 matching 8 bases. Germline V gene data show CDR1 as SGHAT and CDR2 as FQNNGV. The trim removed 3 bases at V and 8 bases at J, leaving 2 bases unmatched. CDR3 length equals 12 residues.

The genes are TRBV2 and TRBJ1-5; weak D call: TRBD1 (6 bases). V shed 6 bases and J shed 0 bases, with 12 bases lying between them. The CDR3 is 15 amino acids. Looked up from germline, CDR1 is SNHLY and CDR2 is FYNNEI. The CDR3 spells CASRRTDNSNQPQHF. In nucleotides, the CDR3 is TGTGCCAGCAGGAGGACAGACAATAGCAATCAGCCCCAGCATTTT.

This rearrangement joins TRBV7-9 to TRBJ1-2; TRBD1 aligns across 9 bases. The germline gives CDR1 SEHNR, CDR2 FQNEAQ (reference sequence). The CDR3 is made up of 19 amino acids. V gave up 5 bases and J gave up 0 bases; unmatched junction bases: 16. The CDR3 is CASSGDQRDREIPNYGYTF. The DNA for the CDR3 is TGTGCCAGCAGCGGAGACCAAAGGGACAGGGAAATCCCTAACTATGGCTACACCTTC. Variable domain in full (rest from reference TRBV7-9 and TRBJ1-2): DTGVSQNPRHKITKRGQNVTFRCDPISEHNRLYWYRQTLGQGPEFLTYFQNEAQLEKSRLLSDRFSAERPKGSFSTLEIQRTEQGDSAMYLCASSGDQRDREIPNYGYTFGSGTRLTVV.

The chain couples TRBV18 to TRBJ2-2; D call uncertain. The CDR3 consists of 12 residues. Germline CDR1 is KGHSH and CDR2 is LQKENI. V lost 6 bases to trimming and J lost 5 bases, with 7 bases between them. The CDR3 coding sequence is TGTGCCAGCTCTCGGCGGACCGGGGAGCTGTTTTTT. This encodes CASSRRTGELFF.

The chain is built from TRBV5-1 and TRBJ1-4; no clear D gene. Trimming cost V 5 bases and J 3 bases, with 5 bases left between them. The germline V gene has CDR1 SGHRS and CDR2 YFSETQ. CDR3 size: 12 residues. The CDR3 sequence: CASRDSNEKLFF. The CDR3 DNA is TGCGCCAGCAGGGACTCTAATGAAAAACTGTTTTTT.

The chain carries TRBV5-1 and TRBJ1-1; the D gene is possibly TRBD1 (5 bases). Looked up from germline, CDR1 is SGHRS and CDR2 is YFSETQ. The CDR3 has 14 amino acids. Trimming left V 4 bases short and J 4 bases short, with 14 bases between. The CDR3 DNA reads TGCGCCAGCAGCCAGAGGGAGGGGACCACTGAAGCTTTCTTT. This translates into CASSQREGTTEAFF. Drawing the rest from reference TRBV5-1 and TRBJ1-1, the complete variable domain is KAGVTQTPRYLIKTRGQQVTLSCSPISGHRSVSWYQQTPGQGLQFLFEYFSETQRNKGNFPGRFSGRQFSNSRSEMNVSTLELGDSALYLCASSQREGTTEAFFGQGTRLTVV.

CDR3 loop: CASGIGWDSYGYTF. CDR3 nucleotides: TGTGCCAGCGGAATTGGGTGGGACTCGTATGGCTACACCTTC. The gene calls are TRBV7-8 and TRBJ1-2, with D perhaps matching TRBD1 (5 bases). The CDR3 loop spans 14 amino acids. From germline, CDR1 is SGHVS and CDR2 FQNEAQ. Trimming took off 8 bases at V and 5 bases at J, with 18 bases between the two ends.

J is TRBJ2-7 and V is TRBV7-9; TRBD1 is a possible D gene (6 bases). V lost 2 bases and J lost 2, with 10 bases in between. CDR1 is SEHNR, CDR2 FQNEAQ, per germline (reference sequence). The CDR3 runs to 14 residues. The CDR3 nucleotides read TGTGCCAGCAGCTTAAGGGACATCACCTACGAGCAGTACTTC. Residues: CASSLRDITYEQYF.

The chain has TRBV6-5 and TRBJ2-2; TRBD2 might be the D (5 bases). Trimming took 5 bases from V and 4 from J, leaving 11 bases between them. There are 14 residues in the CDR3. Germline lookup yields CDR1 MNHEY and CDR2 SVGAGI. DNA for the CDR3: TGTGCCAGCAGTACCCTTACTAGCACCGGGGAGCTGTTTTTT. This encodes CASSTLTSTGELFF.

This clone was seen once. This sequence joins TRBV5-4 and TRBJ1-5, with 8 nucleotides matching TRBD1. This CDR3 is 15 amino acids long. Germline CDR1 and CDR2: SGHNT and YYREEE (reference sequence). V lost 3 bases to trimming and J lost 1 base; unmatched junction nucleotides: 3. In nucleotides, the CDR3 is TGTGCCAGCAGCTCTGACAGGGGAAGCAATCAGCCCCAGCATTTT. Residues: CASSSDRGSNQPQHF.

CDR3 nucleotides: TGTGCCAGCAGTACTAGCGGGTCCTCCTACGAGCAGTACTTC. Translation: CASSTSGSSYEQYF. V usage is TRBV9 and J usage is TRBJ2-7, with 9 positions matching TRBD2. This CDR3 comprises 14 residues. The V gene's germline CDR1 is SGDLS and CDR2 YYNGEE. V was pared by 5 bases and J by 0 bases, with 3 bases of the junction left unmatched.

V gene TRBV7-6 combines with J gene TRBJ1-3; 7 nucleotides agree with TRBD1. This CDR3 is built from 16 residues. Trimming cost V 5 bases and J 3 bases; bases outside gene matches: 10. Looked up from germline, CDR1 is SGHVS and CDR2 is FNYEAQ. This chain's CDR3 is CASSPSGQLFGNTIYF. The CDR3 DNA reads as TGTGCCAGCAGCCCGTCGGGACAGCTTTTTGGAAACACCATATATTTT.

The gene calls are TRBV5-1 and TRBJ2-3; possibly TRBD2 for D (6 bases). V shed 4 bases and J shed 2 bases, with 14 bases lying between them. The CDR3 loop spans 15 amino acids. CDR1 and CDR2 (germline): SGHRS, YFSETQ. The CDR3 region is CASSGPGTPTDTQYF. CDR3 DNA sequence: TGCGCCAGCAGCGGCCCGGGGACTCCCACAGATACGCAGTATTTT.